A single T cell receptor beta chain is shown here with its context. Its specificity is unknown. The data were obtained in a study of identical twins. V shed 3 bases and J shed 0 bases, with 9 bases lying between them. The germline V gene encodes CDR1 DFQATT and CDR2 SNEGSKA (reference sequence). CDR3 size: 13 residues. The study's findings and limits: In cord blood, abundant beta clonotypes had fewer insertions; memory showed no trend. Out-of-frame TCR alpha sharing in monozygotic twins exceeded recombination model predictions.

MiXCR was run by TCRdb on the 5' RACE reads, yielding one entry per CDR3 protein. The top ten clones hold 5.5% to 9% of a sample with about 290,000 distinct CDR3 sequences, roughly 9.8% of them seen once. The sample was also linked to a second study, of yellow fever vaccine responses in identical twins.

The sample was CD8+ T cells sorted from blood. The TCR was taken from a woman in her late teens or twenties in good health. The chain joins TRBV20-1 to TRBJ2-7; perhaps TRBD2 as D (5 bases). The CDR3 region is CSAREVFSYEQYF. CDR3 in DNA: TGCAGTGCTAGGGAGGTCTTCTCCTACGAGCAGTACTTC.